The TCR beta chain described here comes from a study of cytomegalovirus exposure and HLA in healthy donors. Study-wide results and caveats: Later on, an analysis showed TCR association rates differing by HLA locus, with DRB1 the most and HLA-C the fewest. TCR sequences were mostly rare, though some public TCRs occurred in many donors.

From germline, CDR1 is SGHVS and CDR2 FQNEAQ. V shed 10 bases and J shed 4 bases, with 13 bases lying between them. This CDR3 is 12 amino acids long. This clone has more than one count but fewer than ten. What it recognizes is unknown. The PCR ran on 60 Vbeta and 13 Jbeta primers. The protocol was immunoSEQ multiplex PCR, while the TCRdb copy is restricted to in-frame clones and leaves out a portion. The sample yields about 130,000 clones, about 74% seen once. Donors were ostensibly healthy at sampling, although undocumented immune exposures were probable. This TCR derives from a young man in good health and CMV-seropositive. V is TRBV7-8 and J is TRBJ1-2; possibly TRBD1 for D (5 bases). Sequenced sample: PBMCs. CDR3 DNA sequence: TGTGCCACGTCTTCTAGGGGCTATGGCTACACCTTC. Its protein product is CATSSRGYGYTF.